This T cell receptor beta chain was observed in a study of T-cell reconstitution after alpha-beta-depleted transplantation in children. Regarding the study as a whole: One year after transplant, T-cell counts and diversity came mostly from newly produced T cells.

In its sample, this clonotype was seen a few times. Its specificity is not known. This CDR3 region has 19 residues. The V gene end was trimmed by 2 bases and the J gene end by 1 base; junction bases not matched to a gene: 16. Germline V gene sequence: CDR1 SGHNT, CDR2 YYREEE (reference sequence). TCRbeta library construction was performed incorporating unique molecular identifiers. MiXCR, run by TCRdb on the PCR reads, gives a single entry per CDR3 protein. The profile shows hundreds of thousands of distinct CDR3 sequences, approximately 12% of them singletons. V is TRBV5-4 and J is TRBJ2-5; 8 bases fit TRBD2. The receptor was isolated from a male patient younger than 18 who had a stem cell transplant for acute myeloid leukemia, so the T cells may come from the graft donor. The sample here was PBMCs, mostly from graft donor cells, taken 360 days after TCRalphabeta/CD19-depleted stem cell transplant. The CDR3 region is CASSLFPLKASGSQETQYF. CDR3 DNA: TGTGCCAGCAGCTTATTCCCGCTCAAGGCTAGCGGGTCCCAAGAGACCCAGTACTTC.